This T cell receptor beta chain came from a study of shared clonotypes between healthy human individuals. The wider study: A few men and a couple of women, aged 18 to 49, were donors.

Study-wide results and limits: Sequencing depth was a factor that was expected to affect clonotype sharing among donors.

Comments on this clone: Its antigen is undetermined.

Assay execution took place at the deep level. Generated by immunoSEQ multiplex PCR, the TCRdb table keeps only in-frame clones and is missing some. Of around 300,000 clones in the sample, around 87% are singletons; the top ten hold 15% to 20%. The germline gives CDR1 SGHRS, CDR2 YFSETQ. The CDR3 length is 14 residues. The trim removed 4 bases at V and 3 bases at J, leaving 7 bases unmatched. Sequencing used memory CD8+ T cells sorted from blood. As for subset: CD45RO+ cells pooled with CCR7-negative TemRA cells. This sequence was found in a man between 18 and 35 years old in good health. The rearrangement links TRBV5-1 to TRBJ2-7; TRBD2 matches 7 bases. For the CDR3, the DNA is TGCGCCAGCAGCCTTGCTCAGCGGGACTACGAGCAGTACTTC. Protein product: CASSLAQRDYEQYF.